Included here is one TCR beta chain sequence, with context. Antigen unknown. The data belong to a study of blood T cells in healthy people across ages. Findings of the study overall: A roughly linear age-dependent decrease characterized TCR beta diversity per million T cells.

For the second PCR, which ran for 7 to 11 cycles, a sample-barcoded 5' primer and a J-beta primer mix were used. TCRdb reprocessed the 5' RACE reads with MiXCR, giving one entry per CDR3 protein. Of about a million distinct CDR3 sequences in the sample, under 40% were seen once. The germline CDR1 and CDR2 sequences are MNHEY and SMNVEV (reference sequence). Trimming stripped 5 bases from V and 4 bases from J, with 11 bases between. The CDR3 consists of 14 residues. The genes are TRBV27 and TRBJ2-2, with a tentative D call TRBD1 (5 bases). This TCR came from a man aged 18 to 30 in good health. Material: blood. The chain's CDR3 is CASSLTAPTGELFF. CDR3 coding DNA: TGTGCCAGCAGTCTGACAGCACCCACCGGGGAGCTGTTTTTT.